This T cell receptor (beta chain) derives from a study of blood T cell repertoires in COVID-19. Study context: T cells, B-cell-depleted T cells, or PBMCs supplied cDNA or gDNA.

Germline CDR1 is MGHRA and CDR2 is YSYEKL. V lost 5 bases and J lost 0, with 7 bases in between. This CDR3 contains 14 residues. Clones were read by immunoSEQ multiplex PCR, and TCRdb kept only the in-frame ones, dropping some. Among under 200,000 clones, 84% were seen once, and the ten largest hold roughly 3.2%. The sample comprised PBMCs or T cells enriched from blood (not recorded which). This receptor was identified in a woman aged 25 to 45 who had been exposed to COVID-19. V gene TRBV4-1 combines with J gene TRBJ1-4; D gene ambiguous. The CDR3 reads CASSYFATNEKLFF. The CDR3 DNA reads TGCGCCAGCAGCTACTTTGCAACTAATGAAAAACTGTTTTTT.